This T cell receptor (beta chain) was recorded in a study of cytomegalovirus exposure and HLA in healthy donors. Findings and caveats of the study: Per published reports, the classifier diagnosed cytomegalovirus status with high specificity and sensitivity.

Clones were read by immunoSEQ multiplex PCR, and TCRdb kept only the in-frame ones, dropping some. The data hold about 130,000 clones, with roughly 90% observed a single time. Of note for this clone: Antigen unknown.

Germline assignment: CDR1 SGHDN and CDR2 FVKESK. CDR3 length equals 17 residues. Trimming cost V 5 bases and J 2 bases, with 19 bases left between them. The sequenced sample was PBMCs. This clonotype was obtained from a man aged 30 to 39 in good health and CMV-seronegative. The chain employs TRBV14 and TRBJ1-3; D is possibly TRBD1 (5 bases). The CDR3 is CASSATLDTLAGNTIYF. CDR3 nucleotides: TGTGCCAGCAGCGCAACCCTGGACACGTTGGCTGGAAACACCATATATTTT.